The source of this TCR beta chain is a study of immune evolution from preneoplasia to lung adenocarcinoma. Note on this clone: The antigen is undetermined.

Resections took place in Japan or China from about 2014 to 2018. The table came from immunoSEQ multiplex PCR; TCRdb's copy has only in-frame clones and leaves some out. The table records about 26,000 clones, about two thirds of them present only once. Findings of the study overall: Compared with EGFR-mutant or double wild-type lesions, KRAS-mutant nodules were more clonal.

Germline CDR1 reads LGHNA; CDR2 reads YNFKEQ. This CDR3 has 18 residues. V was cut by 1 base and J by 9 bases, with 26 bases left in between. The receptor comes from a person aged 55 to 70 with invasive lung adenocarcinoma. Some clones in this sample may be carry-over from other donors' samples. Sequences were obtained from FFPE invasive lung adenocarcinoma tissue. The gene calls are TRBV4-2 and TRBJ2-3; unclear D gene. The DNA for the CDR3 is TGTGCCAGCAGCCAAGGCTCGGTAAGGAACAATGAACAAATGACGCAGTATTTT. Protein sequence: CASSQGSVRNNEQMTQYF.